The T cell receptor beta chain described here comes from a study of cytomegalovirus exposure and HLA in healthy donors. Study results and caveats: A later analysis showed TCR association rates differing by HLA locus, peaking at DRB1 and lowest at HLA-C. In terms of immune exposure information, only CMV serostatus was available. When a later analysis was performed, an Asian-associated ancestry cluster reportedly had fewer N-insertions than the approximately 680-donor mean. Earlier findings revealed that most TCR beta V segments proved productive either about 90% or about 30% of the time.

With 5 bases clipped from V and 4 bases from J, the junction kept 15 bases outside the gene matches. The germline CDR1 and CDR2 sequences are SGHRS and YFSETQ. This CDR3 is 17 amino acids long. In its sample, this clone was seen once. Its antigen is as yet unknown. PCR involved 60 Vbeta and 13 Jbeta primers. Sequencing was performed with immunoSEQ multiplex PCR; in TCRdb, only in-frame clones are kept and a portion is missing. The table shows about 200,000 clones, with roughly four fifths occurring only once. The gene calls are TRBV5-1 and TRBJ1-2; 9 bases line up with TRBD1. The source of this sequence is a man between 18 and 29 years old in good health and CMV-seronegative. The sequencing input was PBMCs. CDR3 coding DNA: TGCGCCAGCAGGCCCTCCGGGACAGGGAGGTCGTTCTATGGCTACACCTTC. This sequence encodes CASRPSGTGRSFYGYTF. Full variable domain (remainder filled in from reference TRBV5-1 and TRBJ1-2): KAGVTQTPRYLIKTRGQQVTLSCSPISGHRSVSWYQQTPGQGLQFLFEYFSETQRNKGNFPGRFSGRQFSNSRSEMNVSTLELGDSALYLCASRPSGTGRSFYGYTFGSGTRLTVV.